This T cell receptor beta chain was recorded in a study of memory CD4+ T cells and cytomegalovirus serostatus. Single viable CD3+CD4+CD8-CD45RO+ cells were sorted as the memory CD4+ T cells. The ends were cut back, 6 bases at V and 0 bases at J, with 9 bases in the middle. Germline V gives CDR1 MNHNY, CDR2 SVGAGI (reference sequence). The CDR3 runs to 14 residues. Sequenced by immunoSEQ multiplex PCR; TCRdb stores in-frame clones only, minus some. The sample includes roughly 45,000 clones, 60% to 80% seen only once; the top ten take around 0.94%. The chain links TRBV6-6 to TRBJ1-3; D call uncertain. The source of this sequence is an adult in good health and CMV-seronegative. The source material was memory CD4+ T cells from blood. As DNA, the CDR3 is TGTGCCAGCAGCTCAGGTAGCTCTGGAAACACCATATATTTT. This translates into CASSSGSSGNTIYF.